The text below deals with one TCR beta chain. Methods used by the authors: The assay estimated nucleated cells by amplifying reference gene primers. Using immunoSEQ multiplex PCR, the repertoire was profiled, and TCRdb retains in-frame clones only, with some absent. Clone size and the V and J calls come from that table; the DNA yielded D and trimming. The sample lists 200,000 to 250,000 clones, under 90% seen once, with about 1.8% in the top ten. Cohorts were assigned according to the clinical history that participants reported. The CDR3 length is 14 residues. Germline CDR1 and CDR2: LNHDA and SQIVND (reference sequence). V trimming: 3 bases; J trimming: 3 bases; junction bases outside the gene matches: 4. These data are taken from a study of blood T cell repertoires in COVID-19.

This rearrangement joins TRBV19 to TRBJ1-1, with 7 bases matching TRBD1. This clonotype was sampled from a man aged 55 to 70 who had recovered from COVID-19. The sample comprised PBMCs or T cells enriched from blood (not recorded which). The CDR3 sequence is CASSIDRADTEAFF. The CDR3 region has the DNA TGTGCCAGTAGTATTGACAGGGCGGACACTGAAGCTTTCTTT.